This note documents a single TCR beta chain sequence. Its antigen is not identified. Prepared libraries of TCR beta cDNA carried unique molecular identifiers. MiXCR was run by TCRdb on the PCR reads, yielding one entry per CDR3 protein. The sample holds 400,000 to 500,000 distinct CDR3 sequences, over 30% seen once. Germline V gene lookup returns CDR1 SGHRS and CDR2 YFSETQ. The CDR3 extends over 16 amino acids. Germline trimming cut 4 bases from V and 0 bases from J; bases unmatched to any gene: 6. The data are from a study of post-analysis software for immune sequencing data. Findings and limits, study-wide: Five TRBV segments were more frequent in patients than controls; TRBV5-6, TRBV5-1 and TRBV20-1 belonged to this group. There was significantly lower normalized Chao1 diversity in multiple sclerosis patients than in controls.

The chain uses TRBV5-1 and TRBJ2-3; 9 bases fit TRBD2. The sequenced sample was blood. This receptor was identified in a girl aged 2-10 years with multiple sclerosis. CDR3 loop: CASSETSGVSTDTQYF. The CDR3 region has the DNA TGCGCCAGCAGCGAGACTAGCGGAGTGAGCACAGATACGCAGTATTTT. Based on the CDR3 plus reference TRBV5-1 and TRBJ2-3, the full variable domain is KAGVTQTPRYLIKTRGQQVTLSCSPISGHRSVSWYQQTPGQGLQFLFEYFSETQRNKGNFPGRFSGRQFSNSRSEMNVSTLELGDSALYLCASSETSGVSTDTQYFGPGTRLTVL.